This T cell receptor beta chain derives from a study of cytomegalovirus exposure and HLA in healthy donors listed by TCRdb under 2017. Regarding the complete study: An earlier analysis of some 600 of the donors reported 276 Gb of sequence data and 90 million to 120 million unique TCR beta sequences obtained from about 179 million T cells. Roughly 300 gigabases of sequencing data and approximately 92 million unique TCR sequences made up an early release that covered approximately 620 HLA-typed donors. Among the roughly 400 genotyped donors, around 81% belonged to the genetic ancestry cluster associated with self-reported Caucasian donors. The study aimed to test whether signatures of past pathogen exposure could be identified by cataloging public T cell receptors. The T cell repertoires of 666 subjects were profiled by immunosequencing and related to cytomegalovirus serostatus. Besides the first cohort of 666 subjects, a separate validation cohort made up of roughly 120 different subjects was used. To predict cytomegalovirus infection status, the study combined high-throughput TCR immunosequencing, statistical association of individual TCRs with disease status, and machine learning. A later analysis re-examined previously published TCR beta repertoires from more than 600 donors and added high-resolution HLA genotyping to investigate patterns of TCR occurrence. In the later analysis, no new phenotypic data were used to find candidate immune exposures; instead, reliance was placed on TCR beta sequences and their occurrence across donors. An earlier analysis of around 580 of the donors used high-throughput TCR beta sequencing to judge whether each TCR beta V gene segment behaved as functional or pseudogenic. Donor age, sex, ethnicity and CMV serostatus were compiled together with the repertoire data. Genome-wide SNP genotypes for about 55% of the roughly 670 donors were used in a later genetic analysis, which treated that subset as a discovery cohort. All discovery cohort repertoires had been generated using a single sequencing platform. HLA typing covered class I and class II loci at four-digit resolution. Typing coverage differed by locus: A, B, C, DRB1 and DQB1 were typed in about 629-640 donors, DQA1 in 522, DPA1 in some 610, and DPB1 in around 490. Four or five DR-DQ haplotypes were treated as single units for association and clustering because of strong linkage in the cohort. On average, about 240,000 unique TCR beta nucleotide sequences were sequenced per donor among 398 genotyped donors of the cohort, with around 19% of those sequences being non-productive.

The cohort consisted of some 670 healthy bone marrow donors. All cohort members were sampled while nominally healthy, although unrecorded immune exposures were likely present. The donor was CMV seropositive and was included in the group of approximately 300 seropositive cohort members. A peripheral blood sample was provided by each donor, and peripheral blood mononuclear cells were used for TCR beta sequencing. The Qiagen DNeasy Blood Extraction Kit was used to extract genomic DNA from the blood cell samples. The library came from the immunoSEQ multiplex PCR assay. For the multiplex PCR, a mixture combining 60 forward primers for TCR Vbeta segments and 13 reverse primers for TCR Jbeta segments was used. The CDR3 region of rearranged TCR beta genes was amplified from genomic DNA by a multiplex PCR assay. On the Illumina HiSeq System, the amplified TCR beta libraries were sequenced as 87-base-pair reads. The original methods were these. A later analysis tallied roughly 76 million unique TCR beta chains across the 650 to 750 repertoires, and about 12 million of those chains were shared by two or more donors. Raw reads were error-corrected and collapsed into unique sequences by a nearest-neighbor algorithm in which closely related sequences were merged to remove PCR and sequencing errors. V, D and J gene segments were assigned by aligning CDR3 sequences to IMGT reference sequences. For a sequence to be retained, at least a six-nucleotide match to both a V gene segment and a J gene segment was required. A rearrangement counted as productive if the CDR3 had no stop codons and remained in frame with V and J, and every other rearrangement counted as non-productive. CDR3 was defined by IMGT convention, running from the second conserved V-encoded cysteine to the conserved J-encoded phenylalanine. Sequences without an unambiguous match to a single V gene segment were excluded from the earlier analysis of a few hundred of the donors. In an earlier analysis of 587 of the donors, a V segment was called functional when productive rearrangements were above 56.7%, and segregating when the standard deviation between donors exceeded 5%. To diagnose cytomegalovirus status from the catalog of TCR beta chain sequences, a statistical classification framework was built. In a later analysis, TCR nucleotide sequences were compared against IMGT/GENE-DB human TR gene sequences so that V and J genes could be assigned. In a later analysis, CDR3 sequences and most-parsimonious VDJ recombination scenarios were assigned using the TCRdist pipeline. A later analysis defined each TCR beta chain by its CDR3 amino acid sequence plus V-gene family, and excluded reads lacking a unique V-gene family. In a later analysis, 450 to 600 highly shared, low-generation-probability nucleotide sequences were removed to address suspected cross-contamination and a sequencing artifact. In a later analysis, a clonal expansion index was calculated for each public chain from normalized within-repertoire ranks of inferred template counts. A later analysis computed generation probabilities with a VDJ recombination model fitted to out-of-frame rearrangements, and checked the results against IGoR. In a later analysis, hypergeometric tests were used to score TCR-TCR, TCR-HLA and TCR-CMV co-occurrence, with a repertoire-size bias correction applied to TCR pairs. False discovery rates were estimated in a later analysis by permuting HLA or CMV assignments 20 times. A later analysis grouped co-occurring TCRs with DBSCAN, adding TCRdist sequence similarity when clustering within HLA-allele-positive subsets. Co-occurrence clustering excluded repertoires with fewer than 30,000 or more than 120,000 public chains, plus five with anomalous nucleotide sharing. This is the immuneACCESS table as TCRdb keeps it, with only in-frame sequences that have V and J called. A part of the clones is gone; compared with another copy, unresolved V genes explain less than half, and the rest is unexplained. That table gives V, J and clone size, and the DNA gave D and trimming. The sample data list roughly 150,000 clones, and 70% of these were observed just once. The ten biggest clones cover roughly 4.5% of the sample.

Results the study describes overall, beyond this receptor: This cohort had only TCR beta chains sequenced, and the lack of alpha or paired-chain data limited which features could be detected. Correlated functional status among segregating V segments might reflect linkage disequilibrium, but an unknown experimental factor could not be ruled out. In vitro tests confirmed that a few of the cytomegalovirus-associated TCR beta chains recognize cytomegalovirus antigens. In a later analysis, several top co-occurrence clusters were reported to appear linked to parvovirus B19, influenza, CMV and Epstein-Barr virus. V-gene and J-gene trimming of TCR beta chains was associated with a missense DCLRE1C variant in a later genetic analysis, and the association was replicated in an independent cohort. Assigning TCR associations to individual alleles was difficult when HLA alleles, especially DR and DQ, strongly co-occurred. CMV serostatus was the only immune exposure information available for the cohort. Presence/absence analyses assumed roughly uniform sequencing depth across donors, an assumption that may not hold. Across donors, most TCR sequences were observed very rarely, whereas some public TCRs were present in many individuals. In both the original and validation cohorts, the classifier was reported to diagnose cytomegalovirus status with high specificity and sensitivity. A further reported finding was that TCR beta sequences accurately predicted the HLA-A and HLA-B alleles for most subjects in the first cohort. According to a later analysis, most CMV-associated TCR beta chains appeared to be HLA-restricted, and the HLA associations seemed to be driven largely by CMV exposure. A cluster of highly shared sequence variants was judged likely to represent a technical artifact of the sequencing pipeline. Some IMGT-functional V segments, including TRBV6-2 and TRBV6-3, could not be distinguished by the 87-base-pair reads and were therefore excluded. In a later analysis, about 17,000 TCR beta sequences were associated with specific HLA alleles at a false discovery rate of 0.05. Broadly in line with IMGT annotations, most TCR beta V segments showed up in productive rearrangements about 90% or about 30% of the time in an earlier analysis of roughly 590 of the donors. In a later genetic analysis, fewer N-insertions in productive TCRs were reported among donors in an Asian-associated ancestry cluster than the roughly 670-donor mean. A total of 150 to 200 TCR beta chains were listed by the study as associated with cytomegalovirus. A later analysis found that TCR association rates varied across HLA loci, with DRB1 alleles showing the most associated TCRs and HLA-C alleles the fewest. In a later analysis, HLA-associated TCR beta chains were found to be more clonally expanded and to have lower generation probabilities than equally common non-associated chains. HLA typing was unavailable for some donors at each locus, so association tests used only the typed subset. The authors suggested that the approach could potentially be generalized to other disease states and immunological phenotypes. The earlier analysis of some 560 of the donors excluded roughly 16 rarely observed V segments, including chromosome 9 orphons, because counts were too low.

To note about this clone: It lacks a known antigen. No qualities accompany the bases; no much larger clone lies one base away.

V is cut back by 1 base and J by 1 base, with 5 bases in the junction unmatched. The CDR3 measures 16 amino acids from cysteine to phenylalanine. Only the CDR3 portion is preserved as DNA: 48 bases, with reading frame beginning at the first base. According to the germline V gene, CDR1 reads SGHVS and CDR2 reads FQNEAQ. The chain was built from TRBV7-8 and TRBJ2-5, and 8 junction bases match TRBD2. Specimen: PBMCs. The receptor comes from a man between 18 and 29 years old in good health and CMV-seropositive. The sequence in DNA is TGTGCCAGCAGCTTAGGAAGCGGGGGCCTCCAAGAGACCCAGTACTTC. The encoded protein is CASSLGSGGLQETQYF.